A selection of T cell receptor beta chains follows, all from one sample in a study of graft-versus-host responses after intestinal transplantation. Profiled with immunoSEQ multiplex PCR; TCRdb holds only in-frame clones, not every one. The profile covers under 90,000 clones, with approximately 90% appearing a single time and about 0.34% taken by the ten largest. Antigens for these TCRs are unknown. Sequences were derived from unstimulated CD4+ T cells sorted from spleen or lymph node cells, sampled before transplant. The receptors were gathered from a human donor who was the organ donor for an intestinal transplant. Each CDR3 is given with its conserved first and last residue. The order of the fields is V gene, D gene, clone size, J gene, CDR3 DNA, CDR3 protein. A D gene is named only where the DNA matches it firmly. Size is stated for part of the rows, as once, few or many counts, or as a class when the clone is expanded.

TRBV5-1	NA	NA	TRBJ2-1	TGCGCCAGCAGCTGGGGGACTCTAAACTCCTACAATGAGCAGTTCTTC	CASSWGTLNSYNEQFF
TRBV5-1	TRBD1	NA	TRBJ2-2	TGCGCCAGCAGCTTAGAAGACAGGGTGTACACCGGGGAGCTGTTTTTT	CASSLEDRVYTGELFF
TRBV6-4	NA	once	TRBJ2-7	TGTGCCAGCATCCTCCTAACTAGAGCTTCCTACGAGCAGTACTTC	CASILLTRASYEQYF
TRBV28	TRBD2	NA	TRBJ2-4	TGTGCCAGCCGTGGGGGGGATCTAGCCAAAAACATTCAGTACTTC	CASRGGDLAKNIQYF
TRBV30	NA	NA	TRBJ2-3	TGTGCCTGGAGAGTGGGCTACACAGATACGCAGTATTTT	CAWRVGYTDTQYF
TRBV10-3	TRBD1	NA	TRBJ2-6	TGTGCCACAGGACAGGGGGGCGTTGAATCTGGGGCCAACGTCCTGACTTTC	CATGQGGVESGANVLTF
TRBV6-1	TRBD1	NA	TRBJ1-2	TGTGCCAGCAGTGAACAGTTGGTGGACAGGGGGCTCCGAAACTATGGCTACACCTTC	CASSEQLVDRGLRNYGYTF
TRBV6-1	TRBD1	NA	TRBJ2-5	TGTGCCAGCAGTGAACAGGGGGAGAGGCAAGAGACCCAGTACTTC	CASSEQGERQETQYF
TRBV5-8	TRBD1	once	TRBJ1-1	TGTGCCAGCAGCAACAAATACCCCCCCGAGACAGGGGTGATGAACACTGAAGCTTTCTTT	CASSNKYPPETGVMNTEAFF
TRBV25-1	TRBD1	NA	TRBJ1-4	TGTGCCAGCAGAGCCGGGACAGGGGATGAAAAACTGTTTTTT	CASRAGTGDEKLFF
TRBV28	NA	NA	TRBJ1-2	TGTGCCAGCAGTTTAAGAGCCCCCCTAAACTATGGCTACACCTTC	CASSLRAPLNYGYTF
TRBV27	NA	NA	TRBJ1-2	TGTGCCAGCAGAGCCGACAAGGGGGGGGCGTTTGGCTACACCTTC	CASRADKGGAFGYTF
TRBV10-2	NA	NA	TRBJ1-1	TGCGCCAGCAGCCCCACCACCACTTGGAGCACTGAAGCTTTCTTT	CASSPTTTWSTEAFF
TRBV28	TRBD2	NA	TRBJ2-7	TGTGCCAGCAGTTTAATAGCGGGAGGGTCTGGGGCCTACGAGCAGTACTTC	CASSLIAGGSGAYEQYF
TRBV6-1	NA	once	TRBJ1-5	TGTGCCAGCCCGGAGAAGAATCAGCCCCAGCATTTT	CASPEKNQPQHF
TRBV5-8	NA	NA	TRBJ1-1	TGTGCCAGCAGCATCCTACAGGGATTTAGTGAAGCTTTCTTT	CASSILQGFSEAFF
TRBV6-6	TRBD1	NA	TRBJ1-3	TGTGCCAGCAGTTACGCACAGGGGGCGCTTGGAAACACCATATATTTT	CASSYAQGALGNTIYF
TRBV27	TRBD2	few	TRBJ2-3	TGTGCCACCTGGACTAGCGGGGACCCCACAAATACGCAGTATTTT	CATWTSGDPTNTQYF
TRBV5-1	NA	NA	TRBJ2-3	TGCGCCAGCAGCTTAACCTCCTATGGTACGCAGTATTTT	CASSLTSYGTQYF
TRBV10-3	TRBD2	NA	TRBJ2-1	TGTGCCACTTCCGAGCGGGAATCCTACAATGAGCAGTTCTTC	CATSERESYNEQFF
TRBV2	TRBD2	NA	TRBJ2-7	TGTGCCAGCACTTCCACCAGCGGGAGAATCCACGAGCAGTACTTC	CASTSTSGRIHEQYF
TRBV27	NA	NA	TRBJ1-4	TGTGCCAGCAGTTGGCAGGGCGATGGGAATGAAAAACTGTTTTTT	CASSWQGDGNEKLFF
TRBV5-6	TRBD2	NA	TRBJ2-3	TGTGCCAGCAGCAGGTACTCTAGCGGGGGGTTCACAGATACGCAGTATTTT	CASSRYSSGGFTDTQYF
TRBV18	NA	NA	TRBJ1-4	TGTGCCAGCTCACCCGGGACAACTAATGAAAAACTGTTTTTT	CASSPGTTNEKLFF
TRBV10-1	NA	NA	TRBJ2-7	TGCGCCAGCAGTAACGACAGATACGAGCAGTACTTC	CASSNDRYEQYF
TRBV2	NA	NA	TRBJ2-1	TGTGCCAGCAGTTATAGTGCTAGCTCCTACAATGAGCAGTTCTTC	CASSYSASSYNEQFF
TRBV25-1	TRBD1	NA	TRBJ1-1	TGTGCCAGCAGTGGCGGACAGGGTTTAAGAGGCACTGAAGCTTTCTTT	CASSGGQGLRGTEAFF
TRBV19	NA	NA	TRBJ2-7	TGTGCCAGTACCTCTACTTCTCCCCCCTACGAGCAGTACTTC	CASTSTSPPYEQYF
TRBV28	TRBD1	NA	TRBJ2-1	TGTGCCAGCAGGCGGGACAGGTACAATGAGCAGTTCTTC	CASRRDRYNEQFF
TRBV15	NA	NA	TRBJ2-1	TGTGCCACCAGCGAATGGATGGTAGCTGGGGGGGAGCAGTTCTTC	CATSEWMVAGGEQFF
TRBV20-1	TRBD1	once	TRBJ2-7	TGCAGTGGGAATTACAGGGGCGAGCAGTACTTC	CSGNYRGEQYF
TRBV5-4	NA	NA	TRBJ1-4	TGTGCCAGCAGCACTGGCGGGGGGGAGATCCTGTTTTTT	CASSTGGGEILFF
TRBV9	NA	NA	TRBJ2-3	TGTGCCAGCAGCGTAGAATGGAGGGATCCGGATACGCAGTATTTT	CASSVEWRDPDTQYF
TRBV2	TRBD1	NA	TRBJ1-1	TGTGCCAGCAGTGACCCCCGGGACAGGGGTCCTTCGGCTTTCTTT	CASSDPRDRGPSAFF
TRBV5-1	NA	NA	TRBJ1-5	TGCGCCAGCAGCTTTTCCGGGACTCACAATCAGCCCCAGCATTTT	CASSFSGTHNQPQHF
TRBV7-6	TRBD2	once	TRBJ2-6	TGTGCCAGCAGGCAGCACCTAGGGACTAGCGGCTCTGGGGCCAACGTCCTGACTTTC	CASRQHLGTSGSGANVLTF
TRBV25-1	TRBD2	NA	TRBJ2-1	TGTGCCAGCAGACTAGCGGGCAATGAGCAGTTCTTC	CASRLAGNEQFF
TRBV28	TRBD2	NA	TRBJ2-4	TGTGCCAGCAGTTTATTTACGGGACTAGCGTCTTTTAAAAACATTCAGTACTTC	CASSLFTGLASFKNIQYF
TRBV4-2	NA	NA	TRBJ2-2	TGTGCCAGCAGCCAAGTATCCAGGGGCACCGGGGAGCTGTTTTTT	CASSQVSRGTGELFF
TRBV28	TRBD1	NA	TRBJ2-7	TGTGCCAGCACTGATTCACAGGGGAGCTCCTACGAGCAGTACTTC	CASTDSQGSSYEQYF
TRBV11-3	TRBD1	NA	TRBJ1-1	TGTGCCAGCAGCTCTCCGTTCAGGGGGCGTTTGGGCACTGAAGCTTTCTTT	CASSSPFRGRLGTEAFF
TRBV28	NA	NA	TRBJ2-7	TGTGCCAGCAGTTTATCTCCGGGTCCCTCACCGAGGGAGCAGTACTTC	CASSLSPGPSPREQYF
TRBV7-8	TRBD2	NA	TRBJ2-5	TGTGCCAGCAGCTTTAGATTCCGGACTAGCGGGAGGGTACAAGAGACCCAGTACTTC	CASSFRFRTSGRVQETQYF
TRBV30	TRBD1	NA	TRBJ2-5	TGTGCCCGCTCTTGGACAGGGAAAGAGACCCAGTACTTC	CARSWTGKETQYF
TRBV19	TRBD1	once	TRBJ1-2	TGTGCCAGTAGGGTCCCAGGGGGCCCCTCTAACTATGGCTACACCTTC	CASRVPGGPSNYGYTF
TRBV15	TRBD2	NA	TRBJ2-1	TGTGCCACCAGCAGAGATTGGACTAGCGGGGTCTACTACAATGAGCAGTTCTTC	CATSRDWTSGVYYNEQFF
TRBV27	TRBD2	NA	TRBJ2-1	TGTGCCAGCAGTTTTCTAGCGGGAGACAATGAGCAGTTCTTC	CASSFLAGDNEQFF
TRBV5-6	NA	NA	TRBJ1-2	TGTGCCAGCAGCCTTCATCTGGGGGCCGACTATGGCTACACCTTC	CASSLHLGADYGYTF